The 20 T cell receptor beta chains given below trace back to one sample, sequenced in a study of blood T cell repertoires in COVID-19. Profiling relied on immunoSEQ multiplex PCR, and the TCRdb table lists in-frame clones only, not all of them. The profile covers over 200,000 clones, with approximately 85% appearing a single time and approximately 0.8% taken by the ten largest. Material for sequencing was peripheral blood. Every receptor here comes from a woman in her 30s with acute or convalescent COVID-19.

The chain carries TRBV29-1 and TRBJ2-5; tentative D call: TRBD2 (6 bases). The V gene's germline CDR1 is SQVTM and CDR2 ANQGSEA. The CDR3 totals 13 residues. V lost 6 bases and J 9 bases, leaving 20 bases between the germline ends. The CDR3 reads CSVGATRPGAQYF. For the CDR3, the DNA is TGCAGCGTGGGAGCGACTAGGCCCGGGGCCCAGTACTTC.

This chain uses TRBV30 with TRBJ2-7; D not resolved. Between the trimmed V and J ends, which lost 3 bases and 4 bases, there was a span of 7 bases. Germline-derived CDR1 and CDR2 are GTSNPN and SVGIG (reference sequence). The CDR3 is 11 amino acids. CDR3 nucleotides: TGTGCCTGGAGCCCGTTGTACGAGCAGTACTTC. Protein product: CAWSPLYEQYF.

This clone was recorded once. The V call is TRBV10-1, the J call TRBJ2-7, with D maybe TRBD2 (5 bases). V gave up 0 bases and J gave up 5 bases, with 11 bases separating them. The CDR3 consists of 14 residues. Germline V lookup: CDR1 WNHNN, CDR2 SYGVQD (reference sequence). Here the CDR3 reads CASSESGAKDEQYF. The CDR3, as DNA: TGCGCCAGCAGTGAGTCGGGAGCCAAAGACGAGCAGTACTTC.

The rearrangement uses TRBV27 and TRBJ1-5, with D maybe TRBD1 (5 bases). The germline gives CDR1 MNHEY, CDR2 SMNVEV (reference sequence). The ends were cut back, 3 bases at V and 9 bases at J, with 15 bases in the middle. This CDR3 spans 14 amino acids. The CDR3 DNA reads TGTGCCAGCAGTTTTGGGGGGGTCCGGGGGCCCCAGCATTTT. The encoded protein is CASSFGGVRGPQHF.

The chain combines TRBV5-5 with TRBJ2-7; 8 bases are shared with TRBD1. The CDR3 is 13 amino acids. Trimming took 3 bases from V and 2 from J; bases not matched to a gene: 1. The germline CDR1 and CDR2 sequences are SGHKS and YYEKEE (reference sequence). The DNA of the CDR3 is TGTGCCAGCAGCTCGGACAGGGCCTACGAGCAGTACTTC. Translated: CASSSDRAYEQYF.

The chain couples TRBV12-3 or TRBV12-4 to TRBJ1-2; D may be TRBD1 (6 bases). V was clipped by 5 bases and J by 3 bases, with 10 bases between them. The CDR3 is made up of 13 amino acids. CDR3 amino acids: CASSLGAYYGYTF. In nucleotides, the CDR3 is TGTGCCAGCAGTCTGGGGGCGTACTATGGCTACACCTTC.

The rearrangement uses TRBV5-5 and TRBJ2-1; TRBD1 matches at 8 bases. Germline CDR1 SGHKS, CDR2 YYEKEE (reference sequence). Trimming removed 4 bases from V and 7 bases from J; junction bases left unmatched: 7. CDR3 length: 14 amino acids. The chain's CDR3 is CASSVGQGWNEQFF. The CDR3 DNA reads TGTGCCAGCAGCGTAGGACAGGGTTGGAATGAGCAGTTCTTC.

The chain uses TRBV5-1 and TRBJ1-1; TRBD1 matches at 7 bases. CDR3 length: 13 amino acids. Germline-derived CDR1 and CDR2 are SGHRS and YFSETQ. Trimming cost V 4 bases and J 12 bases; bases outside gene matches: 12. CDR3: CASSAGQDPFTFF. DNA for the CDR3: TGCGCCAGCAGCGCCGGACAGGACCCTTTCACTTTCTTT.

This chain uses TRBV27 with TRBJ2-7; 8 nucleotides agree with TRBD1. The J segment lost 5 bases and the V segment lost 1 base, leaving 7 bases of the junction unmatched. This CDR3 is 15 amino acids long. CDR1 MNHEY and CDR2 SMNVEV come from the germline V gene (reference sequence). The CDR3 sequence is CASSLFGRGRDEQYF. As DNA, the CDR3 is TGTGCCAGCAGTTTATTCGGCAGGGGGCGCGACGAGCAGTACTTC.

CDR3 region: CASSSRHGVWETQYF. The CDR3 DNA follows: TGTGCCAGCAGCTCTAGACACGGGGTGTGGGAGACCCAGTACTTC. The V and J genes are TRBV7-2 and TRBJ2-5; TRBD2 might be the D (5 bases). The CDR3 is 15 residues long. CDR1 is SGHTA and CDR2 is FQGNSA in the germline V gene. V was trimmed by 4 bases and J by 5 bases, leaving 17 bases between them.

V and J are TRBV27 and TRBJ2-7; 8 nucleotides agree with TRBD1. The CDR3 extends over 15 amino acids. Germline CDR1 reads MNHEY; CDR2 reads SMNVEV (reference sequence). The V segment lost 5 bases and the J segment 3 bases; nucleotides outside the gene matches: 9. For the CDR3, the DNA is TGTGCCAGCAGTCCGACAGGGGCTGGGGTCTACGAGCAGTACTTC. It yields the protein CASSPTGAGVYEQYF.

The V and J genes are TRBV10-3 and TRBJ2-5; D is undetermined. The CDR3 totals 13 residues. CDR1 and CDR2 from the germline V gene are ENHRY and SYGVKD. The V gene lost 3 bases and the J gene lost 5 bases, with 10 bases spanning the gap. Here the CDR3 DNA reads TGTGCCATCAGTGACTCCCTTAGTGAGACCCAGTACTTC. Protein product: CAISDSLSETQYF.

A single count supports this clone. This chain uses TRBV6-2 or TRBV6-3 with TRBJ1-2, with D perhaps TRBD1 (6 bases). V lost 2 bases to trimming and J lost 6 bases, with 16 bases between them. The CDR3 has 15 residues. Germline values: CDR1 MNHEY, CDR2 SVGEGT. CDR3 protein: CASSYVMRAGDGYTF. The DNA for the CDR3 is TGTGCCAGCAGTTACGTAATGCGTGCAGGGGATGGCTACACCTTC.

The rearrangement links TRBV2 to TRBJ2-7; D is undetermined. V dropped 6 bases and J dropped 0 bases, with 18 bases sitting between them. The CDR3 extends over 16 amino acids. CDR1 is SNHLY, CDR2 FYNNEI, per germline. CDR3 DNA sequence: TGTGCCAGCAGCACCCCTCGAGATGTCGGCTCCTACGAGCAGTACTTC. Translated, it gives CASSTPRDVGSYEQYF.

The chain is built from TRBV6-1 and TRBJ1-2; possible D gene TRBD1, 5 bases. V lost 1 base to trimming and J lost 7 bases, with 25 bases between them. The CDR3 covers 18 residues. Germline loops: CDR1 MNHNS, CDR2 SASEGT. The CDR3 nucleotides are TGTGCCAGCAGTGAAGACCCGTTTGGGAACGGACAAGCCGGTGGCTACACCTTC. Translating it yields CASSEDPFGNGQAGGYTF.

The chain has TRBV7-8 and TRBJ2-7, with D possibly being TRBD2 (6 bases). The V gene's germline CDR1 is SGHVS and CDR2 FQNEAQ. This CDR3 is built from 14 residues. The V end was cut by 5 bases, the J end by 0 bases, with 11 bases between. The chain's CDR3 is CASSRGLRSYEQYF. In nucleotides, the CDR3 is TGTGCCAGCAGCCGAGGACTACGCTCCTACGAGCAGTACTTC.

The rearrangement joins TRBV11-2 to TRBJ1-2, with D unclear. The CDR3 extends over 14 amino acids. V lost 2 bases to trimming and J lost 6 bases, with 13 bases between them. Germline V lookup: CDR1 SGHAT, CDR2 FQNNGV. The CDR3 region has the DNA TGTGCCAGCAGCTTATGGGAGCGAAACGATGGCTACACCTTC. The encoded protein is CASSLWERNDGYTF.

The V and J genes are TRBV18 and TRBJ2-3, with TRBD2 matching 16 bases. Germline CDR1 and CDR2: KGHSH and LQKENI. CDR3 length equals 16 residues. The trim removed 3 bases at V and 4 bases at J, leaving 1 base unmatched. The CDR3 loop is CASSPGLAGGPDTQYF. DNA of the CDR3: TGTGCCAGCTCACCGGGACTAGCGGGAGGGCCAGATACGCAGTATTTT.

V is TRBV19 and J is TRBJ1-1, with a tentative D call TRBD1 (5 bases). V lost 6 bases, J lost 9 bases, and 23 bases lay in between. The CDR3 totals 15 residues. CDR1 is LNHDA and CDR2 is SQIVND in the germline V gene (reference sequence). The CDR3 here is CASSPGVVGGMKAFF. The CDR3 DNA reads as TGTGCCAGTAGCCCCGGTGTCGTCGGGGGTATGAAAGCTTTCTTT.

V and J are TRBV21-1 and TRBJ2-2; TRBD2, the table's D call, was not compared with the DNA. TRBV21-1 is termed a pseudogene. The CDR3 consists of 18 residues. CDR3 protein: CASSPQGTSGRAAGELFF. CDR3 bases: TGTGCCAGCAGCCCGCAAGGGACTAGCGGGAGGGCGGCCGGGGAGCTGTTTTTT.